Below, 7 T cell receptor beta chains from the same sample are listed, as sequenced in a study of identical twins. One entry per CDR3 protein, called by TCRdb with MiXCR from the 5' RACE reads. The repertoire holds 1.5 million to 2 million distinct CDR3 sequences, under 35% seen once, with 0.27% in the top ten. Sequences were obtained from cord blood. All receptors come from a newborn girl in good health.

The chain combines TRBV24-1 with TRBJ2-1; 10 bases line up with TRBD1. The CDR3 has 15 amino acids. Per the germline V gene, CDR1 is KGHDR and CDR2 is SFDVKD. Trimming removed 4 bases from V and 6 bases from J; junction bases left unmatched: 5. The CDR3 DNA is TGTGCCACCAGTGACAACCGGGACAGGGGCAATGAGCAGTTCTTC. Protein product: CATSDNRDRGNEQFF.

The chain couples TRBV6-6 to TRBJ2-7; TRBD2 agrees at 10 bases. V was clipped by 6 bases and J by 1 base; unmatched bases: 9. The V gene's germline CDR1 is MNHNY and CDR2 SVGAGI (reference sequence). CDR3 length: 16 residues. In DNA form, the CDR3 reads TGTGCCAGCAGCCATTTTGGACTAGCGGAATCCTACGAGCAGTACTTC. This translates into CASSHFGLAESYEQYF.

This clonotype turned up a few times. The genes are TRBV6-7 and TRBJ1-2; D gene ambiguous. TRBV6-7 is classed as an ORF, of uncertain function. The V gene lost 7 bases and the J gene lost 6 bases, with 24 bases spanning the gap. CDR3 length: 16 amino acids. The CDR3 protein is CASIGGGNLSRDGYTF. In DNA form, the CDR3 reads TGTGCCAGCATTGGTGGAGGTAACCTCTCGAGAGATGGCTACACCTTC.

In this sample, this clonotype turned up a few times. Possible read error: a much larger clone is one base away. The chain has TRBV7-2 and TRBJ2-7; D is unclear. Trimming removed 3 bases from V and 2 bases from J, with 5 bases in between. Per germline, CDR1 SGHTA and CDR2 FQGNSA. CDR3 length equals 12 residues. The CDR3 nucleotides read TGTGCCAGCAGCTTTGTCCCCTACGAGCAGTACTTC. Its protein product is CASSFVPYEQYF.

The chain recombines TRBV15 with TRBJ2-1, with 13 bases aligning to TRBD2. Germline CDR1 is LNHNV and CDR2 is YYDKDF (reference sequence). The CDR3 is 15 residues long. With 4 bases clipped from V and 6 bases from J, the junction kept 3 bases outside the gene matches. CDR3 bases: TGTGCCACCAGCACAACTAGCGGGGGGGGCAATGAGCAGTTCTTC. Translating it yields CATSTTSGGGNEQFF.

The chain carries TRBV3-1 and TRBJ2-1; tentative D call: TRBD2 (7 bases). Between the trimmed V and J ends, which lost 4 bases and 5 bases, there was a span of 15 bases. CDR3 length equals 15 residues. Per the germline V gene, CDR1 is LGHDT and CDR2 is YNNKEL (reference sequence). The CDR3 is CASSPFAGAHNEQFF. The CDR3 bases are TGTGCCAGCAGCCCTTTCGCGGGGGCCCACAATGAGCAGTTCTTC.

This clonotype appeared many times. This CDR3 reads CASSLAGQGNTEAFF. In DNA form, the CDR3 reads TGCGCCAGCAGCTTGGCGGGACAGGGGAACACTGAAGCTTTCTTT. V is TRBV5-1 and J is TRBJ1-1, with 9 bases fitting TRBD1. The V segment lost 0 bases and the J segment 1 base; nucleotides outside the gene matches: 1. The CDR3 is 15 residues long. Looked up from germline, CDR1 is SGHRS and CDR2 is YFSETQ. The entire variable domain, with the rest obtained from reference TRBV5-1 and TRBJ1-1, is as follows: KAGVTQTPRYLIKTRGQQVTLSCSPISGHRSVSWYQQTPGQGLQFLFEYFSETQRNKGNFPGRFSGRQFSNSRSEMNVSTLELGDSALYLCASSLAGQGNTEAFFGQGTRLTVV.